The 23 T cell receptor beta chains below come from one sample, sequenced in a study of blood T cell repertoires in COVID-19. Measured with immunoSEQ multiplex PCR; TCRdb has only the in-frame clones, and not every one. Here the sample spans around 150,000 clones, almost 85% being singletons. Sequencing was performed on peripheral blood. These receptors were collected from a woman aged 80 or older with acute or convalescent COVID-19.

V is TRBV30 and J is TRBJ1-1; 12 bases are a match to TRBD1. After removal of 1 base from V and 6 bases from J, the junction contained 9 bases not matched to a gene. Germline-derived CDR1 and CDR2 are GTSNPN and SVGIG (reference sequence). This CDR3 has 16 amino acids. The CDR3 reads CAWSARPGQGAPEAFF. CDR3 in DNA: TGTGCCTGGAGTGCCCGACCGGGACAGGGGGCCCCTGAAGCTTTCTTT. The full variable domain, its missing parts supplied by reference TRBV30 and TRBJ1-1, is SQTIHQWPATLVQPVGSPLSLECTVEGTSNPNLYWYRQAAGRGLQLLFYSVGIGQISSEVPQNLSASRPQDRQFILSSKKLLLSDSGFYLCAWSARPGQGAPEAFFGQGTRLTVV.

CDR3 sequence: CGTGEYSNQPQHF. CDR3 nucleotide sequence: TGTGGGACAGGGGAATATAGCAATCAGCCCCAGCATTTT. The chain carries TRBV10-3 and TRBJ1-5, with 9 bases that match TRBD1. Germline V gene sequence: CDR1 ENHRY, CDR2 SYGVKD. This CDR3 comprises 13 residues.

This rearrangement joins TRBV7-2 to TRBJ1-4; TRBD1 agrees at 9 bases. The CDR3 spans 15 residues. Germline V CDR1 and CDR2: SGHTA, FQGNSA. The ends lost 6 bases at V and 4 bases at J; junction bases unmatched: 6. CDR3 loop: CASRPGQGNNEKLFF. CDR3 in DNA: TGTGCCAGCAGACCTGGACAGGGGAATAATGAAAAACTGTTTTTT.

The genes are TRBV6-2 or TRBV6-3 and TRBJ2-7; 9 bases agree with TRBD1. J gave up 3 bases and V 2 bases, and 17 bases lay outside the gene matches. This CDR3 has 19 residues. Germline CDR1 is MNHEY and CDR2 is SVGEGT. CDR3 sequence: CASSYPGTGKRVSLYEQYF. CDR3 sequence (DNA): TGTGCCAGCAGTTACCCAGGGACAGGGAAAAGAGTCTCCCTCTACGAGCAGTACTTC.

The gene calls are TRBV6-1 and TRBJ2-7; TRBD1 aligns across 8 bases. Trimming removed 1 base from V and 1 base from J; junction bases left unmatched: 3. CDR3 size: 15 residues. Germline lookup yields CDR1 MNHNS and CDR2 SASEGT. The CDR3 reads CASSEDRGFSYEQYF. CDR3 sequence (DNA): TGTGCCAGCAGTGAAGACAGGGGGTTTTCCTACGAGCAGTACTTC.

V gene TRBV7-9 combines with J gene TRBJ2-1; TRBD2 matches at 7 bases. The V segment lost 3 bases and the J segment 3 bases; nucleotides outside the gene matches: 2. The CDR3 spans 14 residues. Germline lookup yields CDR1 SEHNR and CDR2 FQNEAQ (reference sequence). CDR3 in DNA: TGTGCCAGCAGCTTGGCTAGCGGCTACAATGAGCAGTTCTTC. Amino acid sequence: CASSLASGYNEQFF.

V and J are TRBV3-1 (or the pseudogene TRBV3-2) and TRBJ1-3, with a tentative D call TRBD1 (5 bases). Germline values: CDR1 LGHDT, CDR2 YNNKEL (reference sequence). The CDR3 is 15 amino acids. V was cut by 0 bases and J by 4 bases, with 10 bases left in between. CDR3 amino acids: CASSQEGQTGNTIYF. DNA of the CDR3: TGTGCCAGCAGCCAAGAGGGGCAAACGGGAAACACCATATATTTT.

The CDR3 DNA is TGTGCCACCAGGGACGGGAGGGCCTACGAGCAGTACTTC. This gives the protein CATRDGRAYEQYF. This rearrangement joins TRBV25-1 to TRBJ2-7, with 8 positions matching TRBD2. CDR1 is MGHDK and CDR2 is SYGVNS in the germline V gene. J lost 2 bases, V lost 10 bases, and 7 bases had no gene match. The CDR3 contains 13 residues.

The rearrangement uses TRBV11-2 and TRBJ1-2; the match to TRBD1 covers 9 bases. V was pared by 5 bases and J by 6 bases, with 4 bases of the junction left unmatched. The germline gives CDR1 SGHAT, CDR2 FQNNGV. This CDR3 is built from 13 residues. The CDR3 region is CASSTGQGHGYTF. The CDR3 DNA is TGTGCCAGCAGCACGGGACAGGGTCATGGCTACACCTTC. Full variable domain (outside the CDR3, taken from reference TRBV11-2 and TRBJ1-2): EAGVAQSPRYKIIEKRQSVAFWCNPISGHATLYWYQQILGQGPKLLIQFQNNGVVDDSQLPKDRFSAERLKGVDSTLKIQPAKLEDSAVYLCASSTGQGHGYTFGSGTRLTVV.

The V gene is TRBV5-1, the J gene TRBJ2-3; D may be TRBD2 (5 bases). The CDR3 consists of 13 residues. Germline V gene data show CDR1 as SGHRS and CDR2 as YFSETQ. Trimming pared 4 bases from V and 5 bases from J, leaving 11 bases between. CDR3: CASSSGTRDTQYF. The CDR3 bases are TGCGCCAGCAGCAGCGGTACCAGAGATACGCAGTATTTT.

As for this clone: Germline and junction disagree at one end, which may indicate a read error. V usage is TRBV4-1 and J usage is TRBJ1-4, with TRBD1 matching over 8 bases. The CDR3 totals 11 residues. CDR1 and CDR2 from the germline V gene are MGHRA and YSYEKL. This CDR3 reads CASSQGDRLRF. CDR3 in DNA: TGCGCCAGCAGCCAAGGGGACAGGCTTAGGTTT.

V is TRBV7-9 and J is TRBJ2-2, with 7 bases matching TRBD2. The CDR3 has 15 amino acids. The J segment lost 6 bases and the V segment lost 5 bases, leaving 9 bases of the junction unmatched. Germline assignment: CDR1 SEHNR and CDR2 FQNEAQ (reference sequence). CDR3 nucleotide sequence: TGTGCCAGCAGCAGTTTGGGCGGGAGAGCCGGGGAGCTGTTTTTT. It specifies CASSSLGGRAGELFF.

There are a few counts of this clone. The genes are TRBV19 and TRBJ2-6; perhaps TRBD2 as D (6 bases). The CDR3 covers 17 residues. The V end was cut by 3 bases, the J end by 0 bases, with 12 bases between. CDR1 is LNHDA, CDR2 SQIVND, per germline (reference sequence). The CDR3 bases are TGTGCCAGTAGTATGAGAGGCGGGGTCTCTGGGGCCAACGTCCTGACTTTC. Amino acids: CASSMRGGVSGANVLTF.

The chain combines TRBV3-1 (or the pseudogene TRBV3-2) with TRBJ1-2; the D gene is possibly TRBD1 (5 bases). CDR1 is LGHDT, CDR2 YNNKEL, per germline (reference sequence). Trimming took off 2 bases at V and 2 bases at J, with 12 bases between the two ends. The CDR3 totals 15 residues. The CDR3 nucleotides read TGTGCCAGCAGCCAACGGGGCGGGGTGAACTATGGCTACACCTTC. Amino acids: CASSQRGGVNYGYTF.

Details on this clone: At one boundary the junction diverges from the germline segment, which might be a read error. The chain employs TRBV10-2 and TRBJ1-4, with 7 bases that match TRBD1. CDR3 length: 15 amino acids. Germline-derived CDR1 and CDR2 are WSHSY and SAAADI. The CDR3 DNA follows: TGCGCCAGCAGCAACACCGGGACAGCTAACGAAAAACTGTTTTTT. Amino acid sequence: CASSNTGTANEKLFF.

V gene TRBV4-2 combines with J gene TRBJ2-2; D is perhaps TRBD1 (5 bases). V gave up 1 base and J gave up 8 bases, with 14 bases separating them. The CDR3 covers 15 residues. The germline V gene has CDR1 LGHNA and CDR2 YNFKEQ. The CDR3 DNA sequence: TGTGCCAGCAGCCAAGTCGGAACAGGAGCAGGGGAGCTGTTTTTT. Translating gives CASSQVGTGAGELFF.

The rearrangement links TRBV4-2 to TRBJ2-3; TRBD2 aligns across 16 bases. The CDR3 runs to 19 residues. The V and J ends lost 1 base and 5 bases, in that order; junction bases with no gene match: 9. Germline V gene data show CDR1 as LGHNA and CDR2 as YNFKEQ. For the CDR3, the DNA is TGTGCCAGCAGCCAAGGGCCCGGGACTAGCGGGAGGGAGGAAGATACGCAGTATTTT. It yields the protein CASSQGPGTSGREEDTQYF.

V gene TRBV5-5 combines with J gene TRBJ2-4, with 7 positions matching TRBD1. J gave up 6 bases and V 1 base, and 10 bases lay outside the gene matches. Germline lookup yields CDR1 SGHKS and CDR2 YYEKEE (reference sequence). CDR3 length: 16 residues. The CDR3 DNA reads TGTGCCAGCAGCTTGCCCAGGACAGGAATTTTAAACATTCAGTACTTC. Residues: CASSLPRTGILNIQYF. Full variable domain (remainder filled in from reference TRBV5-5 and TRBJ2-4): DAGVTQSPTHLIKTRGQQVTLRCSPISGHKSVSWYQQVLGQGPQFIFQYYEKEERGRGNFPDRFSARQFPNYSSELNVNALLLGDSALYLCASSLPRTGILNIQYFGAGTRLSVL.

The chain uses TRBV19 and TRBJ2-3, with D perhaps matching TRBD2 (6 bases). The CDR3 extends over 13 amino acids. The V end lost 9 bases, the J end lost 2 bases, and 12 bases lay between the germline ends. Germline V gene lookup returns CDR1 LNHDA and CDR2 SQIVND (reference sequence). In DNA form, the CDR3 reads TGTGCCAGCCAACGGGAGTTCACAGATACGCAGTATTTT. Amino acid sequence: CASQREFTDTQYF.

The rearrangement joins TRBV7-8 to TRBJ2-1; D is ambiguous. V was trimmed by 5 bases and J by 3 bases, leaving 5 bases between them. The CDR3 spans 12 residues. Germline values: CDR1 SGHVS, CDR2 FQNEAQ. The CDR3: CASSPRYNEQFF. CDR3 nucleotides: TGTGCCAGCAGCCCCCGCTACAATGAGCAGTTCTTC.

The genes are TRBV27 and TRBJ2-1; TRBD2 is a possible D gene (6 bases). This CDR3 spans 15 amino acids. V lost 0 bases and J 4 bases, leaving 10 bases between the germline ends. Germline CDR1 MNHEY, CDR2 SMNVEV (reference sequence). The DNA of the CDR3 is TGTGCCAGCAGTTTATCGCTAGGAGGGTACAATGAGCAGTTCTTC. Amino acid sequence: CASSLSLGGYNEQFF.

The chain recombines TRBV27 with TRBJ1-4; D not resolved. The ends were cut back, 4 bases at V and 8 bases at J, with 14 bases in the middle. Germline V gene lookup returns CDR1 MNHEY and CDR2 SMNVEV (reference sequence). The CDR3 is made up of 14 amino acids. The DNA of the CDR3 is TGTGCCAGCAGTTCCCCCTTGGGCCCCGAAAAACTGTTTTTT. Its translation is CASSSPLGPEKLFF. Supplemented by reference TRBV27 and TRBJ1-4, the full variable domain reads EAQVTQNPRYLITVTGKKLTVTCSQNMNHEYMSWYRQDPGLGLRQIYYSMNVEVTDKGDVPEGYKVSRKEKRNFPLILESPSPNQTSLYFCASSSPLGPEKLFFGSGTQLSVL.

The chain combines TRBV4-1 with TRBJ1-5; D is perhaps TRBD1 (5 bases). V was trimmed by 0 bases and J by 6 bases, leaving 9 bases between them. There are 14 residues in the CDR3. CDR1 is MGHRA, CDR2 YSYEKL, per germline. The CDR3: CASSQDGGSQPQHF. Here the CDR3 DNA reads TGCGCCAGCAGCCAAGATGGGGGGAGTCAGCCCCAGCATTTT.